The 30 T cell receptor beta chains in this list originate from one sample, sequenced in a study of blood T cell repertoires in COVID-19. The method was immunoSEQ multiplex PCR; TCRdb's version includes in-frame clones alone and lacks a portion of them. The table includes roughly 300,000 clones, more than 75% detected once. Input material: peripheral blood. The origin of the receptors is a woman in her thirties or forties who had recovered from COVID-19.

This rearrangement joins TRBV5-1 to TRBJ1-4; D is unclear. The CDR3 totals 13 residues. CDR1 is SGHRS and CDR2 is YFSETQ in the germline V gene. Trimming pared 4 bases from V and 6 bases from J, leaving 10 bases between. The DNA for the CDR3 is TGCGCCAGCAGCAGGAGGGAGTATGAAAAACTGTTTTTT. It is translated as CASSRREYEKLFF.

The chain uses TRBV3-1 (or the pseudogene TRBV3-2) and TRBJ1-3; 12 nucleotides match TRBD1. In germline, CDR1 is LGHDT, CDR2 YNNKEL (reference sequence). The V and J ends lost 4 bases and 3 bases, in that order; junction bases with no gene match: 4. This CDR3 is built from 16 residues. Written as DNA, the CDR3 is TGTGCCAGCAGCCCCCGGGACAGGGGGCTTGGAAACACCATATATTTT. As protein: CASSPRDRGLGNTIYF.

The chain couples TRBV7-2 to TRBJ1-1; 10 bases line up with TRBD1. Germline trimming cut 3 bases from V and 4 bases from J; bases unmatched to any gene: 5. The germline CDR1 and CDR2 sequences are SGHTA and FQGNSA. CDR3 length equals 15 residues. For the CDR3, the DNA is TGTGCCAGCAGCTTGGCGGGGACAGGGGCCACTGAAGCTTTCTTT. Translating it yields CASSLAGTGATEAFF.

This clone was seen once. The V and J genes are TRBV15 and TRBJ1-5; no clear D. CDR1 and CDR2 (germline): LNHNV, YYDKDF (reference sequence). This CDR3 is built from 14 residues. Trimming removed 1 base at V and 7 bases at J, with 11 bases between. The CDR3 nucleotides read TGTGCCACCAGCAGAGTTGGAGTACGACAGCCCCAGCATTTT. Encoded protein: CATSRVGVRQPQHF.

The J gene is TRBJ2-1, the V gene TRBV5-1; TRBD2 matches 7 bases. Germline assignment: CDR1 SGHRS and CDR2 YFSETQ. The CDR3 spans 15 residues. After removal of 7 bases from V and 8 bases from J, the junction contained 15 bases not matched to a gene. CDR3 amino acids: CASSHIAGGVYEQFF. CDR3 bases: TGCGCCAGCTCCCACATAGCGGGCGGCGTCTATGAGCAGTTCTTC.

This sequence joins TRBV7-9 and TRBJ2-1, with a possible D match to TRBD2 (6 bases). The CDR3 length is 16 residues. Germline V gives CDR1 SEHNR, CDR2 FQNEAQ (reference sequence). Trimming took 3 bases from V and 3 from J, leaving 15 bases between them. CDR3 region: CASSLFGGDFYNEQFF. The CDR3, as DNA: TGTGCCAGCAGCTTGTTCGGCGGGGATTTCTACAATGAGCAGTTCTTC.

V is TRBV19 and J is TRBJ1-5, with 8 bases that match TRBD1. This CDR3 spans 16 amino acids. Germline CDR1 reads LNHDA; CDR2 reads SQIVND (reference sequence). After removal of 3 bases from V and 5 bases from J, the junction contained 9 bases not matched to a gene. The CDR3 DNA follows: TGTGCCAGTAGTATTCGGGGCAGGGGGCCGGATCAGCCCCAGCATTTT. Translation: CASSIRGRGPDQPQHF.

The chain links TRBV10-1 to TRBJ1-1; 8 bases agree with TRBD1. Germline assignment: CDR1 WNHNN and CDR2 SYGVQD (reference sequence). This CDR3 comprises 13 residues. V lost 5 bases to trimming and J lost 4 bases; unmatched junction nucleotides: 3. The CDR3 DNA is TGCGCCAGCAGTTTGGACAGGGTCACTGAAGCTTTCTTT. It yields the protein CASSLDRVTEAFF.

This chain uses TRBV7-8 with TRBJ1-1, with 10 bases aligning to TRBD1. Trimming at V came to 1 base and at J to 5 bases, leaving 7 bases not matched to a gene. Germline CDR1 is SGHVS and CDR2 is FQNEAQ. The CDR3 is 16 amino acids. CDR3 nucleotide sequence: TGTGCCAGCAGCTTAGTGGGGACAGGGGATTGGACTGAAGCTTTCTTT. The encoded protein is CASSLVGTGDWTEAFF.

This sequence joins TRBV19 and TRBJ2-7, with D perhaps TRBD1 (5 bases). The ends were cut back, 3 bases at V and 4 bases at J, with 16 bases in the middle. The germline CDR1 and CDR2 sequences are LNHDA and SQIVND (reference sequence). The CDR3 is made up of 15 amino acids. The CDR3 nucleotides are TGTGCCAGTAGTATCAGGACAACTCGTCCTTACGAGCAGTACTTC. This encodes CASSIRTTRPYEQYF.

The V and J genes are TRBV9 and TRBJ1-1; no reliable D call. V was trimmed by 2 bases and J by 8 bases, leaving 10 bases between them. This CDR3 is built from 12 residues. Germline lookup yields CDR1 SGDLS and CDR2 YYNGEE. The CDR3, as DNA: TGTGCCAGCAGCGTGTACGGTCGCGAAGCTTTCTTT. Translation gives CASSVYGREAFF.

The CDR3 spells CASSLVELGGYTF. The CDR3 DNA reads as TGTGCCAGCAGTTTAGTGGAGCTAGGCGGCTACACCTTC. This chain links TRBV12-3 or TRBV12-4 with TRBJ1-2; D not certain. The CDR3 is 13 amino acids. V lost 1 base and J 8 bases, leaving 11 bases between the germline ends.

This clone was found a few times. The chain joins TRBV7-9 to TRBJ1-2; D remains unclear. Between the trimmed V and J ends, which lost 1 base and 5 bases, there was a span of 17 bases. The CDR3 has 16 amino acids. The V gene's germline CDR1 is SEHNR and CDR2 FQNEAQ (reference sequence). The CDR3 nucleotides read TGTGCCAGCAGCTTAGGCTCAGGCCTCAGAAGGTATGGCTACACCTTC. Amino acid sequence: CASSLGSGLRRYGYTF.

The chain is built from TRBV5-5 and TRBJ2-6; D is perhaps TRBD1 (6 bases). Per the germline V gene, CDR1 is SGHKS and CDR2 is YYEKEE (reference sequence). This CDR3 spans 18 amino acids. V was cut by 4 bases and J by 0 bases, with 17 bases left in between. The CDR3 reads CASSIDWTVTSGANVLTF. The CDR3 nucleotides read TGTGCCAGCAGCATAGACTGGACAGTCACCTCTGGGGCCAACGTCCTGACTTTC. Filled out from reference TRBV5-5 and TRBJ2-6, the complete variable domain reads DAGVTQSPTHLIKTRGQQVTLRCSPISGHKSVSWYQQVLGQGPQFIFQYYEKEERGRGNFPDRFSARQFPNYSSELNVNALLLGDSALYLCASSIDWTVTSGANVLTFGAGSRLTVL.

This chain connects TRBV5-1 to TRBJ1-4; tentatively, D is TRBD1 (6 bases). The V and J ends lost 4 bases and 4 bases respectively, with 23 bases between them. Per the germline V gene, CDR1 is SGHRS and CDR2 is YFSETQ. The CDR3 totals 18 residues. Here the CDR3 DNA reads TGCGCCAGCAGCCTGGTCCCAGGGGACCTTGTGGATAATGAAAAACTGTTTTTT. This gives the protein CASSLVPGDLVDNEKLFF.

The V call is TRBV9, the J call TRBJ1-3, with D unresolved. Trimming pared 4 bases from V and 0 bases from J, leaving 11 bases between. CDR1 is SGDLS, CDR2 YYNGEE, per germline. This CDR3 has 15 amino acids. The CDR3 DNA sequence: TGTGCCAGCAGCTATGGCCGAAGCTCTGGAAACACCATATATTTT. Amino acids: CASSYGRSSGNTIYF. Full variable domain (missing parts from reference TRBV9 and TRBJ1-3): DSGVTQTPKHLITATGQRVTLRCSPRSGDLSVYWYQQSLDQGLQFLIQYYNGEERAKGNILERFSAQQFPDLHSELNLSSLELGDSALYFCASSYGRSSGNTIYFGEGSWLTVV.

Worth noting for this clone: This CDR3 is also generated by other DNA sequences in the sample. The V gene is TRBV5-1, the J gene TRBJ1-2, with D uncertain. Germline V CDR1 and CDR2: SGHRS, YFSETQ. The CDR3 totals 15 residues. V gave up 0 bases and J gave up 2 bases, with 11 bases separating them. CDR3 region: CASSLAGRSNYGYTF. The DNA of the CDR3 is TGCGCCAGCAGCTTGGCCGGGAGGTCGAACTATGGCTACACCTTC.

This chain joins TRBV29-1 and TRBJ2-2; 7 positions match TRBD1. The V and J ends lost 3 bases and 6 bases, in that order; junction bases with no gene match: 10. This CDR3 spans 15 amino acids. CDR1 is SQVTM, CDR2 ANQGSEA, per germline. DNA of the CDR3: TGCAGCGTTGACGGCCCCCACAGGGGTGCCGGGGAGCTGTTTTTT. This encodes CSVDGPHRGAGELFF.

This rearrangement joins TRBV6-5 to TRBJ1-2; 9 positions match TRBD1. Germline lookup yields CDR1 MNHEY and CDR2 SVGAGI. The CDR3 covers 15 residues. V was clipped by 5 bases and J by 4 bases; unmatched bases: 8. The CDR3 sequence: CASSPGTGRRYGYTF. The DNA of the CDR3 is TGTGCCAGCAGTCCCGGGACAGGGCGGCGCTATGGCTACACCTTC.

This chain uses TRBV9 with TRBJ2-3; 8 nucleotides line up with TRBD2. In germline, CDR1 is SGDLS, CDR2 YYNGEE. After removal of 0 bases from V and 10 bases from J, the junction contained 10 bases not matched to a gene. The CDR3 is 15 amino acids. CDR3 nucleotides: TGTGCCAGCAGCGTAGATCGGGGGGGGCCTGTTGCGCAGTATTTT. Its protein product is CASSVDRGGPVAQYF. Looking up the rest from reference TRBV9 and TRBJ2-3 gives the full variable domain: DSGVTQTPKHLITATGQRVTLRCSPRSGDLSVYWYQQSLDQGLQFLIQYYNGEERAKGNILERFSAQQFPDLHSELNLSSLELGDSALYFCASSVDRGGPVAQYFGPGTRLTVL.

The chain is built from TRBV30 and TRBJ2-1; D may be TRBD1 (5 bases). V was pared by 2 bases and J by 8 bases, with 10 bases between. This CDR3 is 12 amino acids long. Germline CDR1 is GTSNPN and CDR2 is SVGIG (reference sequence). CDR3 in DNA: TGTGCCTGGAGTTCCCAGGGCTATGAGCAGTTCTTC. Translation gives CAWSSQGYEQFF.

The chain links TRBV9 to TRBJ1-4; the match to TRBD1 covers 7 bases. V gave up 3 bases and J gave up 6 bases; unmatched junction bases: 5. Germline CDR1 is SGDLS and CDR2 is YYNGEE. The CDR3 loop spans 14 amino acids. The CDR3 spells CASSGRQGYEKLFF. CDR3 in DNA: TGTGCCAGCAGCGGCCGACAGGGATATGAAAAACTGTTTTTT.

V gene TRBV30 combines with J gene TRBJ1-1, with 8 bases that match TRBD1. The junction had 9 bases not matched to a gene; V was cut back by 8 bases and J by 4 bases. The CDR3 sequence is 13 residues long. In germline, CDR1 is GTSNPN, CDR2 SVGIG (reference sequence). The CDR3 sequence is CALDRGGSTEAFF. CDR3 nucleotide sequence: TGTGCCCTCGACAGGGGTGGGAGCACTGAAGCTTTCTTT.

The rearrangement uses TRBV6-4 and TRBJ2-3, with a weak D call TRBD1 (6 bases). CDR1 and CDR2 (germline): MRHNA, SNTAGT. Trimming cost V 7 bases and J 0 bases, with 8 bases left between them. The CDR3 spans 13 residues. CDR3 protein: CASKGVSTDTQYF. The CDR3 DNA is TGTGCCAGCAAGGGGGTTAGCACAGATACGCAGTATTTT.

The CDR3 region has the DNA TGTGCCAGCAGTCCGACAGGGGGCTTTAGGAAACTGTTTTTT. It encodes CASSPTGGFRKLFF. This chain uses TRBV6-5 with TRBJ1-4, with TRBD1 identical over 10 bases. The CDR3 covers 14 residues. CDR1 and CDR2 from the germline V gene are MNHEY and SVGAGI. V was clipped by 5 bases and J by 11 bases; unmatched bases: 8.

The genes are TRBV5-1 and TRBJ2-5; TRBD2 matches 12 bases. Trimming at V came to 0 bases and at J to 2 bases, leaving 2 bases not matched to a gene. CDR3 length: 16 residues. From germline, CDR1 is SGHRS and CDR2 YFSETQ. CDR3 sequence: CASSLASGGAQETQYF. The CDR3 bases are TGCGCCAGCAGCTTGGCTAGCGGGGGGGCACAAGAGACCCAGTACTTC.

The chain uses TRBV29-1 and TRBJ1-4, with 8 positions matching TRBD1. The trim removed 7 bases at V and 7 bases at J, leaving 8 bases unmatched. CDR3 size: 13 residues. Germline CDR1 reads SQVTM; CDR2 reads ANQGSEA. As DNA, the CDR3 is TGCAGCGCCGTGACAGGGGCGGGTGAAAAACTGTTTTTT. Translating gives CSAVTGAGEKLFF.

This CDR3 reads CASSLGLSTDTQYF. The CDR3 nucleotides are TGTGCCAGCTCCCTCGGACTTAGCACAGATACGCAGTATTTT. V and J are TRBV6-4 and TRBJ2-3; D is possibly TRBD2 (5 bases). V was trimmed by 8 bases and J by 0 bases, leaving 12 bases between them. This CDR3 region has 14 residues. Germline V gene data show CDR1 as MRHNA and CDR2 as SNTAGT.

The chain has TRBV9 and TRBJ2-7; 7 nucleotides match TRBD2. Per germline, CDR1 SGDLS and CDR2 YYNGEE. The trim removed 0 bases at V and 1 base at J, leaving 4 bases unmatched. This CDR3 has 15 residues. The CDR3 here is CASSVGGGGSYEQYF. CDR3 DNA: TGTGCCAGCAGCGTAGGTGGCGGGGGATCCTACGAGCAGTACTTC.

The sample holds a few counts of this clone. V usage is TRBV5-1 and J usage is TRBJ1-5; weak D call: TRBD1 (6 bases). V lost 4 bases and J 6 bases, leaving 14 bases between the germline ends. The germline gives CDR1 SGHRS, CDR2 YFSETQ. The CDR3 runs 14 residues. CDR3 amino acids: CASSPTGGVQPQHF. The CDR3 DNA reads TGCGCCAGCAGCCCGACGGGGGGCGTTCAGCCCCAGCATTTT.